Shown below are 11 T cell receptor beta chains from a single sample sequenced in a study of CD8+ T cells in alopecia areata. Following extraction, RNA underwent reverse transcription to cDNA, which served as the sequencing template. Clones were read by immunoSEQ multiplex PCR, and TCRdb kept only the in-frame ones, dropping some. Sampling found about 110,000 clones, none seen once. Sequences were obtained from lesional skin. The receptors come from a C3H/HeJ mouse with alopecia areata. This line is of MHC haplotype H2-k.

There are a few counts of this clone. Gene names and germline match the mouse. CDR3 loop: CASSIATDFSNERLFF. Incomplete CDR3 DNA: TGTGCCAGCAGTATAGCTACGGACTTTTCCAACGAA. The chain carries TRBV19 and TRBJ1-4; D call uncertain. Sequencing ends 4 residues short of the CDR3 end; the germline J gene provides the rest. CDR3 length: 16 amino acids. Trimming removed 0 bases from V and 0 bases from J, with 9 bases in between. Germline CDR1 FNHDT, CDR2 SITEND (reference sequence).

For this clone: Gene names are mouse gene names. CDR3 loop: CASSQNWGAQDTQYF. The covered CDR3 bases are TGTGCCAGCAGTCAAAACTGGGGGGCCCAAGAC. This chain uses TRBV13-3 with TRBJ2-5, with TRBD2 matching over 9 bases. The sequence runs out 4 residues before the end of the CDR3; the remainder is reconstructed from the germline J gene. The CDR3 is 15 amino acids. V was pared by 4 bases and J by 2 bases, with 5 bases of the junction left unmatched. Germline assignment: CDR1 NNHDY and CDR2 SYVADS. Using reference TRBV13-3 and TRBJ2-5 for the parts outside the CDR3, the full variable domain is EAAVTQSPRSKVAVTGGKVTLSCHQTNNHDYMYWYRQDTGHGLRLIHYSYVADSTEKGDIPDGYKASRPSQENFSLILELASLSQTAVYFCASSQNWGAQDTQYFGPGTRLLVL.

This clone was seen a handful of times. Gene labels here are mouse ones. The read gets to within 4 residues of the CDR3 end, and the germline J gene fills in the rest. The chain couples TRBV13-1 to TRBJ2-7; 10 bases agree with TRBD2. The CDR3 runs 12 residues. Germline lookup yields CDR1 NSHNY and CDR2 SYGAGN. This CDR3 reads CASSTGGYEQYF. The part of the CDR3 DNA that was read is TGTGCCAGCTCGACTGGGGGGTAT.

With respect to this clone: Mouse gene names and germline throughout. Sequencing ends 4 residues short of the CDR3 end; the germline J gene provides the rest. The J gene is TRBJ2-7, the V gene TRBV13-3; 10 bases match TRBD2. Germline CDR1 and CDR2: NNHDY and SYVADS. The CDR3 is made up of 15 amino acids. The sequenced CDR3 bases are TGTGCCAGCAGGAGACTGGGGGGAGGTCCCCAT. It encodes CASRRLGGGPH. The CDR3 as a whole reads CASRRLGGGPHEQYF.

Concerning this clone itself: Genes here carry mouse names. The CDR3 is cut off 4 residues early in the read; its end comes from the germline J gene. This rearrangement joins TRBV1 to TRBJ2-2; 7 bases match TRBD1. The CDR3 is made up of 16 amino acids. Trimming at V came to 1 base and at J to 1 base, leaving 3 bases not matched to a gene. Per germline, CDR1 NSQYPW and CDR2 LRSPGD (reference sequence). This CDR3 reads CTCSAVGTENTGQLYF. The DNA read from the CDR3 is TGCACCTGCAGTGCAGTAGGGACAGAAAACACCGGG. The full variable domain, in which reference TRBV1 and TRBJ2-2 provide the parts outside the CDR3, is VTLLEQNPRWRLVPRGQAVNLRCILKNSQYPWMSWYQQDLQKQLQWLFTLRSPGDKEVKSLPGADYLATRVTDTELRLQVANMSQGRTLYCTCSAVGTENTGQLYFGEGSKLTVL.

This clone was seen at least ten times. At residue 11, TCRdb's protein is not the same as the translated DNA, so the protein here was read from the DNA. Germline and genes here are mouse. The read ends 3 residues early relative to the CDR3; the germline J gene fills the gap. The sample contains more than one DNA sequence encoding this CDR3. V usage is TRBV1 and J usage is TRBJ1-6, with D perhaps matching TRBD1 (5 bases). TRBJ1-6 is placed among ORFs of uncertain function. Trimming removed 3 bases at V and 3 bases at J, with 6 bases between. CDR1 is NSQYPW and CDR2 is LRSPGD in the germline V gene (reference sequence). The length of the CDR3 is 14 residues. CDR3 amino acids: CTCSAQGYNSPLYF. CDR3 bases read: TGCACCTGCAGTGCCCAGGGCTATAATTCGCCC.

For this clone: The genes are named according to mouse. From the germline J gene comes the end of the CDR3, since the read stops 4 residues before it. J is TRBJ1-2 and V is TRBV19, with 12 bases fitting TRBD1. This CDR3 has 15 residues. Germline V gene sequence: CDR1 FNHDT, CDR2 SITEND (reference sequence). Trimming at V came to 4 bases and at J to 3 bases, leaving 4 bases not matched to a gene. CDR3 DNA, as far as it was read: TGTGCCAGCAGTTTGGGACAGGGGGCTTACTCC. This gives the protein CASSLGQGAYS. The CDR3 in its entirety is CASSLGQGAYSDYTF.

With respect to this clone: Mouse gene names apply. The missing CDR3 end, 4 residues past where the read stops, is filled in from the germline J gene. The chain employs TRBV13-1 and TRBJ2-7; 9 bases fit TRBD2. This CDR3 comprises 16 residues. V shed 0 bases and J 0 bases; nucleotides not matched to a gene: 4. Germline values: CDR1 NSHNY, CDR2 SYGAGN. The sequenced CDR3 bases are TGTGCCAGCAGTGATGCTGGGGGGGGGAGCTCCTAT. As protein: CASSDAGGGSSY. In full, the CDR3 reads CASSDAGGGSSYEQYF.

This clone was counted a few times. DNA and listed protein disagree at residue 13, so the protein shown here was translated from the DNA. Any gene name here is a mouse gene name. With the read ending 3 residues before the CDR3 end, the germline J gene is used to fill in that end. The rearrangement uses TRBV1 and TRBJ1-6; unclear D gene. TRBJ1-6 is an open reading frame whose function is uncertain. This CDR3 region has 16 residues. The V end lost 0 bases, the J end lost 0 bases, and 6 bases lay between the germline ends. Germline values: CDR1 NSQYPW, CDR2 LRSPGD (reference sequence). Here the CDR3 reads CTCSAETSSYNSPLYF. CDR3 DNA, as far as it was read: TGCACCTGCAGTGCAGAGACATCTTCCTATAATTCGCCC.

For this clone: Each gene name is a mouse one. The read ends 4 residues early relative to the CDR3; the germline J gene fills the gap. The chain employs TRBV1 and TRBJ2-7; 8 nucleotides match TRBD2. The CDR3 sequence is 13 residues long. Looked up from germline, CDR1 is NSQYPW and CDR2 is LRSPGD (reference sequence). CDR3 DNA, as far as it was read: TGCACCTGCAGGGGGGGGCGCGGTTAT. It codes for CTCRGGRGY. The whole CDR3 protein is CTCRGGRGYEQYF.

This clone was seen a handful of times. Any gene name here is a mouse gene name. The sequenced CDR3 bases are TGTGCCAGCAGTCGGGACAGGTCAAACTCC. It specifies CASSRDRSNS. The entire CDR3 reads CASSRDRSNSDYTF. J is TRBJ1-2 and V is TRBV13-1; 8 nucleotides agree with TRBD1. The sequence runs out 4 residues before the end of the CDR3; the remainder is reconstructed from the germline J gene. The CDR3 extends over 14 amino acids. Looked up from germline, CDR1 is NSHNY and CDR2 is SYGAGN. V lost 4 bases, J lost 0 bases, and 2 bases stayed unmatched.